One sample yielded the 25 T cell receptor beta chains listed below, sequenced in a study of human T cells and chemical hapten exposure. Time point: patch test 1, 2 weeks after DPC sensitization. The sample's treatment: therapeutic diphenylcyclopropenone sensitization with weekly scalp DPC. TCRdb analysed the RACE reads with MiXCR anew, one entry per CDR3 protein. The sample holds some 200,000 distinct CDR3 sequences, about 20% seen once. Material: whole blood, obtained in connection with sensitization to the hapten diphenylcyclopropenone (DPC). The source of these receptors is a woman in her fifties or sixties with alopecia areata. Some clones in this sample may be carry-over from other donors' samples.

This clonotype was recorded a few times. The chain has TRBV24-1 and TRBJ2-1, with 7 bases identical to TRBD2. There are 14 residues in the CDR3. The V and J ends lost 7 bases and 4 bases, in that order; junction bases with no gene match: 6. CDR1 is KGHDR and CDR2 is SFDVKD in the germline V gene. As DNA, the CDR3 is TGTGCCACCAGAAGCGAGCGGGAATACAATGAGCAGTTCTTC. Protein sequence: CATRSEREYNEQFF.

This clonotype came up a few times. In DNA form, the CDR3 reads TGCAGCGTTGGAGGACTCGTCTCCTACGAGCAGTACTTC. Translating gives CSVGGLVSYEQYF. V usage is TRBV29-1 and J usage is TRBJ2-7, with D possibly matching TRBD2 (5 bases). CDR3 length: 13 residues. The V gene lost 4 bases and the J gene lost 0 bases, with 10 bases spanning the gap. Germline V gene data show CDR1 as SQVTM and CDR2 as ANQGSEA.

The genes are TRBV27 and TRBJ1-5; D is ambiguous. This CDR3 is built from 15 residues. The germline CDR1 and CDR2 sequences are MNHEY and SMNVEV (reference sequence). V dropped 1 base and J dropped 3 bases, with 10 bases sitting between them. This chain's CDR3 is CASSLLAGNNQPQHF. The CDR3 nucleotides are TGTGCCAGCAGTTTATTGGCGGGAAACAATCAGCCCCAGCATTTT.

This clonotype came up a few times. The gene calls are TRBV30 and TRBJ1-6; 10 bases are shared with TRBD1. The V segment lost 0 bases and the J segment 4 bases; nucleotides outside the gene matches: 9. In germline, CDR1 is GTSNPN, CDR2 SVGIG (reference sequence). The CDR3 is 18 residues long. CDR3 sequence: CAWSVRGRGQGYNSPLHF. DNA of the CDR3: TGTGCCTGGAGTGTACGGGGGAGGGGACAGGGGTATAATTCACCCCTCCACTTT.

This chain links TRBV29-1 with TRBJ1-1; maybe TRBD1 (6 bases). Germline loops: CDR1 SQVTM, CDR2 ANQGSEA. V was shortened by 3 bases and J by 1 base, with 9 bases between the two germline ends. The CDR3 totals 13 residues. CDR3 in amino acids: CSVDQTGNTEAFF. The CDR3, as DNA: TGCAGCGTTGACCAGACAGGGAACACTGAAGCTTTCTTT. Full variable domain (outside the CDR3, taken from reference TRBV29-1 and TRBJ1-1): SAVISQKPSRDICQRGTSLTIQCQVDSQVTMMFWYRQQPGQSLTLIATANQGSEATYESGFVIDKFPISRPNLTFSTLTVSNMSPEDSSIYLCSVDQTGNTEAFFGQGTRLTVV.

The chain uses TRBV28 and TRBJ1-4; D is ambiguous. V lost 7 bases to trimming and J lost 7 bases, with 16 bases between them. This CDR3 spans 14 amino acids. Germline assignment: CDR1 MDHEN and CDR2 SYDVKM. This CDR3 reads CASISAGSGEKLFF. DNA for the CDR3: TGTGCCAGCATCTCTGCTGGGAGTGGTGAAAAACTGTTTTTT.

The genes are TRBV6-5 and TRBJ2-2; TRBD2 matches 8 bases. CDR1 MNHEY and CDR2 SVGAGI come from the germline V gene. The V gene end was trimmed by 6 bases and the J gene end by 7 bases; junction bases not matched to a gene: 10. The CDR3 has 15 residues. For the CDR3, the DNA is TGTGCCAGCAGAGCTAGCGGGCGGATTGGCGGGGAGCTGTTTTTT. Protein sequence: CASRASGRIGGELFF.

In this sample, this clonotype turned up a few times. V and J are TRBV14 and TRBJ2-1; TRBD2 aligns across 16 bases. The germline V gene has CDR1 SGHDN and CDR2 FVKESK. The CDR3 length is 19 residues. V was clipped by 4 bases and J by 4 bases; unmatched bases: 10. The CDR3 bases are TGTGCCAGCAGCCCCCTACCGGGACTAGCGGGAGGGGTTTACAATGAGCAGTTCTTC. Translating gives CASSPLPGLAGGVYNEQFF.

The V gene is TRBV27, the J gene TRBJ2-7, with 13 bases aligning to TRBD2. Losses at the gene ends were 4 bases for V and 3 bases for J; bases not matched to a gene: 12. Per the germline V gene, CDR1 is MNHEY and CDR2 is SMNVEV (reference sequence). The CDR3 covers 18 residues. As DNA, the CDR3 is TGTGCCAGCAGTTCGGCATTCCGGACTAGCGGGAGACTCTACGAGCAGTACTTC. As protein: CASSSAFRTSGRLYEQYF.

The rearrangement joins TRBV5-6 to TRBJ1-2; 12 positions match TRBD1. The trim removed 4 bases at V and 12 bases at J, leaving 10 bases unmatched. Germline V gene lookup returns CDR1 SGHDT and CDR2 YYEEEE. The CDR3 loop spans 14 amino acids. The CDR3 region has the DNA TGTGCCAGCAGCCCACCGGGACAGGGGGCGCAGAACACCTTC. This sequence encodes CASSPPGQGAQNTF.

The chain recombines TRBV10-3 with TRBJ1-3, with D possibly TRBD1 on 5 matching bases. CDR3 length: 13 residues. V was pared by 10 bases and J by 3 bases, with 13 bases between. In germline, CDR1 is ENHRY, CDR2 SYGVKD. DNA for the CDR3: TGTGCCAGCAGGGACGTTGTTGGAAACACCATATATTTT. Translating gives CASRDVVGNTIYF.

The chain has TRBV19 and TRBJ2-2; 9 positions agree with TRBD1. V trimming: 6 bases; J trimming: 4 bases; junction bases outside the gene matches: 0. The CDR3 has 13 residues. Per the germline V gene, CDR1 is LNHDA and CDR2 is SQIVND (reference sequence). CDR3 amino acids: CASRDRGTGELFF. CDR3 nucleotide sequence: TGTGCCAGTAGGGACAGGGGCACCGGGGAGCTGTTTTTT.

A few counts support this clonotype. This sequence joins TRBV29-1 and TRBJ2-1; 7 bases agree with TRBD2. This CDR3 comprises 13 residues. After removal of 6 bases from V and 7 bases from J, the junction contained 9 bases not matched to a gene. Germline V CDR1 and CDR2: SQVTM, ANQGSEA. The CDR3 region is CSVGKSGTNEQFF. In DNA form, the CDR3 reads TGCAGCGTGGGAAAGAGCGGGACGAATGAGCAGTTCTTC.

This clonotype was seen a handful of times. J is TRBJ1-5 and V is TRBV5-5; 7 bases map to TRBD1. CDR3 length equals 17 residues. The germline V gene encodes CDR1 SGHKS and CDR2 YYEKEE (reference sequence). The trim removed 3 bases at V and 2 bases at J, leaving 11 bases unmatched. The CDR3 loop reads CASSSTTGVGGNQPQHF. CDR3 in DNA: TGTGCCAGCAGCTCCACCACAGGGGTAGGTGGCAATCAGCCCCAGCATTTT.

This chain joins TRBV20-1 and TRBJ2-1; D gene unclear. Germline assignment: CDR1 DFQATT and CDR2 SNEGSKA (reference sequence). The CDR3 is made up of 14 amino acids. V dropped 2 bases and J dropped 1 base, with 9 bases sitting between them. CDR3 loop: CSARPWGSYNEQFF. The DNA of the CDR3 is TGCAGTGCTAGACCCTGGGGTTCCTACAATGAGCAGTTCTTC.

This clonotype was detected only a few times. This chain joins TRBV11-2 and TRBJ2-3; TRBD2 matches at 9 bases. The CDR3 has 18 residues. The germline V gene has CDR1 SGHAT and CDR2 FQNNGV. With 5 bases clipped from V and 4 bases from J, the junction kept 16 bases outside the gene matches. CDR3 in DNA: TGTGCCAGCAGCCACCTAGGGGGGACTAGCTTCATCGCAGATACGCAGTATTTT. Its translation: CASSHLGGTSFIADTQYF.

This sequence joins TRBV6-4 and TRBJ1-5, with D tentatively TRBD1 (5 bases). The germline CDR1 and CDR2 sequences are MRHNA and SNTAGT. Trimming took off 4 bases at V and 9 bases at J, with 16 bases between the two ends. This CDR3 spans 14 amino acids. The CDR3 sequence: CASSAQPGPGPQHF. The CDR3 DNA is TGTGCCAGCAGTGCCCAACCGGGGCCTGGGCCCCAGCATTTT.

V is TRBV5-1 and J is TRBJ1-2; D might be TRBD1 (5 bases). The CDR3 has 12 amino acids. Trimming removed 7 bases at V and 4 bases at J, with 11 bases between. CDR1 SGHRS and CDR2 YFSETQ come from the germline V gene. The CDR3 coding sequence is TGCGCCAGCGGTCCCGGGACCTATGGCTACACCTTC. This codes for CASGPGTYGYTF.

The J gene is TRBJ2-3, the V gene TRBV12-3 or TRBV12-4; TRBD2 aligns across 10 bases. The V segment lost 2 bases and the J segment 5 bases; nucleotides outside the gene matches: 7. There are 16 residues in the CDR3. This CDR3 reads CASSLPSGSGKDTQYF. The CDR3 nucleotides read TGTGCCAGCAGTTTACCTAGCGGGAGCGGAAAAGATACGCAGTATTTT.

At least ten counts were recorded for this clonotype. The junction departs from the called germline gene at one end, perhaps through a read error. The chain recombines TRBV7-9 with TRBJ2-1; 16 bases agree with TRBD2. This CDR3 spans 15 amino acids. The V gene's germline CDR1 is SEHNR and CDR2 FQNEAQ (reference sequence). CDR3 DNA: TGCGCCAGCAGCTTGGGACTAGCGGGAGGGAATGAGCAGTTCTTC. This gives the protein CASSLGLAGGNEQFF.

This rearrangement joins TRBV6-6 to TRBJ2-7, with D perhaps being TRBD1 or TRBD2 (5 bases each). This CDR3 is built from 13 residues. Germline loops: CDR1 MNHNY, CDR2 SVGAGI (reference sequence). V lost 5 bases to trimming and J lost 6 bases, with 14 bases between them. The CDR3 nucleotides are TGTGCCAGCAGTCCTCTTGGGACCTCCGAGCAGTACTTC. Protein sequence: CASSPLGTSEQYF.

To note about this clonotype: Its ends do not fully match the called genes, so a read error is possible. The chain links TRBV5-1 to TRBJ2-1; TRBD2 agrees at 9 bases. This CDR3 has 14 residues. In germline, CDR1 is SGHRS, CDR2 YFSETQ. The CDR3 reads CVSSLVREGNEQFF. The CDR3 DNA follows: TGCGTCAGCAGCTTGGTGCGGGAGGGCAATGAGCAGTTCTTC.

By sample share, this clonotype is medium-sized. The chain links TRBV2 to TRBJ1-5; D unresolved. The germline V and J ends were trimmed by 8 bases and 0 bases, with 11 bases remaining between them. The CDR3 loop spans 14 amino acids. The V gene's germline CDR1 is SNHLY and CDR2 FYNNEI. The CDR3 coding sequence is TGTGCCAGCTCGGAAGCGTATAGCAATCAGCCCCAGCATTTT. It is translated as CASSEAYSNQPQHF.

This sequence joins TRBV20-1 and TRBJ1-4; TRBD1 agrees at 8 bases. The CDR3 spans 12 residues. The germline gives CDR1 DFQATT, CDR2 SNEGSKA (reference sequence). CDR3 DNA: TGCAGCGCTGACAGGGGTGGGGAAAAACTGTTTTTT. Protein product: CSADRGGEKLFF.

This clonotype was recorded a few times. This rearrangement joins TRBV11-2 to TRBJ1-6, with a tentative D call TRBD1 (6 bases). Trimming removed 5 bases from V and 2 bases from J, with 10 bases in between. The CDR3 length is 15 residues. From germline, CDR1 is SGHAT and CDR2 FQNNGV. The CDR3 spells CASSPPGAYNSPLHF. In nucleotides, the CDR3 is TGTGCCAGCAGCCCGCCAGGGGCCTATAATTCACCCCTCCACTTT.